The 26 T cell receptor beta chains below were found in one sample sequenced in a study of Ad26.COV2.S vaccination and SARS-CoV-2 variants. TCRdb's table, derived via immunoSEQ multiplex PCR, lists solely in-frame clones and lacks some. This sample has about 440,000 clones, with about 90% found just once. Treatment: 19 received Ad26.COV2.S at low or high dose, single or two shots; about 5 received placebo; per-sample allocation not given. Sampling was performed 63 days after the first vaccine or placebo injection. The input for sequencing was peripheral blood, taken in a trial of Ad26.COV2.S vaccine versus placebo. Receptor source: a person aged 18 to 65 who received the Ad26.COV2.S COVID-19 vaccine or a placebo.

V gene TRBV10-3 combines with J gene TRBJ2-3, with 10 bases fitting TRBD2. The V gene end was trimmed by 6 bases and the J gene end by 2 bases; junction bases not matched to a gene: 5. Germline assignment: CDR1 ENHRY and CDR2 SYGVKD. This CDR3 has 15 amino acids. The CDR3 sequence is CAISWTSGPTDTQYF. The CDR3 nucleotides read TGTGCCATCAGCTGGACTAGCGGCCCCACAGATACGCAGTATTTT.

The chain links TRBV5-5 to TRBJ1-6; D not certain. Trimming shortened V by 2 bases and J by 6 bases, and 18 bases separated the two germline ends. Germline V gives CDR1 SGHKS, CDR2 YYEKEE (reference sequence). The CDR3 runs 17 residues. CDR3 bases: TGTGCCAGCAGCTTTGCCGAGCGGCCCTCGGTTAATTCACCCCTCCACTTT. This codes for CASSFAERPSVNSPLHF.

This chain connects TRBV5-1 to TRBJ2-3; 16 positions agree with TRBD2. J was trimmed by 4 bases and V by 4 bases; bases with no gene match: 3. Germline loops: CDR1 SGHRS, CDR2 YFSETQ. The CDR3 contains 16 residues. This CDR3 is CASSLGLAGGADTQYF. CDR3 DNA: TGCGCCAGCAGCCTGGGACTAGCGGGAGGGGCAGATACGCAGTATTTT.

J is TRBJ1-3 and V is TRBV5-6; possibly TRBD1 for D (5 bases). The CDR3 sequence is 16 residues long. Germline V gives CDR1 SGHDT, CDR2 YYEEEE. V lost 4 bases and J 0 bases, leaving 14 bases between the germline ends. CDR3 loop: CASSPGTSISGNTIYF. The CDR3 nucleotides are TGTGCCAGCAGCCCAGGGACCTCTATCTCTGGAAACACCATATATTTT.

With regard to this clone: The same CDR3 also results from other DNA sequences found in this sample. This chain uses TRBV24-1 with TRBJ2-7, with 10 bases aligning to TRBD2. V was pared by 3 bases and J by 5 bases, with 3 bases of the junction left unmatched. The CDR3 consists of 14 residues. CDR1 and CDR2 (germline): KGHDR, SFDVKD. CDR3 sequence reads: CATSDPAGGHEQYF. In DNA, the CDR3 is TGTGCCACCAGTGATCCAGCGGGAGGGCACGAGCAGTACTTC.

V is TRBV7-6 and J is TRBJ2-2; D might be TRBD1 or TRBD2, each matching 5 bases. Germline V gene lookup returns CDR1 SGHVS and CDR2 FNYEAQ. With 2 bases removed from V and 5 bases from J, the gap between germline ends came to 18 bases. The CDR3 is made up of 17 amino acids. Here the CDR3 DNA reads TGTGCCAGCAGCTTAAGTATGGAGGTGGGGGTAACCGGGGAGCTGTTTTTT. Translated: CASSLSMEVGVTGELFF. The full variable domain, completed using reference TRBV7-6 and TRBJ2-2, is GAGVSQSPRYKVTKRGQDVALRCDPISGHVSLYWYRQALGQGPEFLTYFNYEAQQDKSGLPNDRFSAERPEGSISTLTIQRTEQRDSAMYRCASSLSMEVGVTGELFFGEGSRLTVL.

The J gene is TRBJ2-7, the V gene TRBV7-3; 8 nucleotides align to TRBD2. Looked up from germline, CDR1 is SGHTA and CDR2 is FQGTGA. CDR3 length: 15 amino acids. J lost 7 bases, V lost 1 base, and 9 bases had no gene match. CDR3 nucleotides: TGTGCCAGCAGCTTAAGCGGGAGGAAGGGTGAAGAGCAGTACTTC. Protein sequence: CASSLSGRKGEEQYF.

The chain combines TRBV28 with TRBJ2-2; maybe TRBD1 (5 bases). Germline V gene sequence: CDR1 MDHEN, CDR2 SYDVKM. Trimming pared 4 bases from V and 1 base from J, leaving 10 bases between. The CDR3 contains 15 residues. CDR3 nucleotides: TGTGCCAGCAGTTCGCGACAGTGGAACACCGGGGAGCTGTTTTTT. This sequence encodes CASSSRQWNTGELFF.

The V call is TRBV28, the J call TRBJ2-7; TRBD2 matches at 7 bases. Per germline, CDR1 MDHEN and CDR2 SYDVKM. This CDR3 is 15 amino acids long. Germline trimming cut 4 bases from V and 0 bases from J; bases unmatched to any gene: 6. CDR3 residues: CASSSGGLNSYEQYF. The CDR3 DNA follows: TGTGCCAGCAGTTCGGGAGGACTGAACTCCTACGAGCAGTACTTC.

The CDR3 loop is CSVGDGWETQYF. The CDR3 bases are TGCAGCGTTGGTGATGGGTGGGAGACCCAGTACTTC. The V call is TRBV29-1, the J call TRBJ2-5; D gene uncertain. The CDR3 contains 12 residues. V was pared by 4 bases and J by 5 bases, with 11 bases between. Germline loops: CDR1 SQVTM, CDR2 ANQGSEA.

The chain has TRBV28 and TRBJ2-3, with D perhaps matching TRBD1 (5 bases). Germline V gene lookup returns CDR1 MDHEN and CDR2 SYDVKM. Trimming took off 5 bases at V and 3 bases at J, with 18 bases between the two ends. The CDR3 loop spans 16 amino acids. CDR3 sequence reads: CASSRARNSGTDTQYF. In DNA, the CDR3 is TGTGCCAGCAGTCGCGCGCGCAACTCAGGGACAGATACGCAGTATTTT.

This chain connects TRBV19 to TRBJ1-1; D call uncertain. The V gene's germline CDR1 is LNHDA and CDR2 SQIVND (reference sequence). CDR3 length equals 13 residues. V lost 3 bases and J lost 6, with 11 bases in between. The CDR3 sequence is CASSILGYPEAFF. The CDR3 coding sequence is TGTGCCAGTAGTATTCTGGGGTATCCTGAAGCTTTCTTT.

The chain joins TRBV5-4 to TRBJ1-3; perhaps TRBD1 as D (6 bases). From germline, CDR1 is SGHNT and CDR2 YYREEE (reference sequence). The V end lost 4 bases, the J end lost 0 bases, and 14 bases lay between the germline ends. The CDR3 contains 16 residues. The CDR3 here is CASSQGRGISGNTIYF. The DNA for the CDR3 is TGTGCCAGCAGCCAAGGCAGGGGAATCTCTGGAAACACCATATATTTT.

The rearrangement uses TRBV5-1 and TRBJ2-7; possibly TRBD2 for D (6 bases). CDR1 and CDR2 (germline): SGHRS, YFSETQ. This CDR3 contains 19 residues. Trimming cost V 2 bases and J 3 bases, with 27 bases left between them. This CDR3 is CASSLEFGRRDLPNYEQYF. CDR3 sequence (DNA): TGCGCCAGCAGCTTAGAGTTTGGAAGGCGGGATCTCCCGAACTACGAGCAGTACTTC.

The chain joins TRBV7-2 to TRBJ2-7; unclear D gene. The CDR3 is made up of 13 amino acids. CDR1 is SGHTA, CDR2 FQGNSA, per germline. The V end lost 4 bases, the J end lost 2 bases, and 9 bases lay between the germline ends. The CDR3 loop reads CASSSAPTYEQYF. DNA for the CDR3: TGTGCCAGCAGCTCCGCACCTACCTACGAGCAGTACTTC.

The chain carries TRBV7-2 and TRBJ2-7; possible D gene TRBD2, 6 bases. The CDR3 covers 16 residues. In germline, CDR1 is SGHTA, CDR2 FQGNSA. Trimming took 3 bases from V and 2 from J, leaving 17 bases between them. The CDR3 protein is CASSLDYHGFTYEQYF. In nucleotides, the CDR3 is TGTGCCAGCAGCTTGGACTATCACGGATTTACCTACGAGCAGTACTTC.

This rearrangement joins TRBV6-6 to TRBJ2-7, with a weak D call TRBD2 (5 bases). Between the trimmed V and J ends, which lost 0 bases and 3 bases, there was a span of 9 bases. Germline V gene lookup returns CDR1 MNHNY and CDR2 SVGAGI (reference sequence). The CDR3 spans 14 residues. CDR3 sequence: CASSYSIRDYEQYF. The CDR3 region has the DNA TGTGCCAGCAGTTACTCGATCCGGGACTACGAGCAGTACTTC.

The chain combines TRBV7-2 with TRBJ2-3; D unresolved. V lost 0 bases to trimming and J lost 2 bases, with 6 bases between them. Germline lookup yields CDR1 SGHTA and CDR2 FQGNSA. The CDR3 sequence is 14 residues long. In DNA form, the CDR3 reads TGTGCCAGCAGCTTAGCTGGGCCCACAGATACGCAGTATTTT. The encoded protein is CASSLAGPTDTQYF.

The chain employs TRBV6-2 or TRBV6-3 and TRBJ2-1, with TRBD2 matching over 12 bases. CDR3 length: 13 residues. Germline CDR1 reads MNHEY; CDR2 reads SVGEGT. V lost 3 bases to trimming and J lost 15 bases; unmatched junction nucleotides: 6. CDR3 coding DNA: TGTGCCAGCAGTTATCTAGCGGGAGGGTTGTGGTTCTTC. Protein product: CASSYLAGGLWFF.

The V call is TRBV6-5, the J call TRBJ1-1; D may be TRBD1 (6 bases). This CDR3 region has 14 residues. The V end lost 5 bases, the J end lost 6 bases, and 16 bases lay between the germline ends. Germline V gives CDR1 MNHEY, CDR2 SVGAGI. DNA of the CDR3: TGTGCCAGCAGTCCCGGAGGGGGGGTGCCTGAAGCTTTCTTT. Its translation is CASSPGGGVPEAFF.

The genes are TRBV19 and TRBJ1-4; D remains ambiguous. Germline V gene data show CDR1 as LNHDA and CDR2 as SQIVND (reference sequence). The V end lost 4 bases, the J end lost 5 bases, and 11 bases lay between the germline ends. The CDR3 is made up of 14 amino acids. CDR3 nucleotide sequence: TGTGCCAGTAGTAATCCGGGGTTAAATGAAAAACTGTTTTTT. This gives the protein CASSNPGLNEKLFF.

This clone was picked up a small number of times. The chain has TRBV6-5 and TRBJ2-7; D possibly corresponds to TRBD1 (5 bases). CDR1 MNHEY and CDR2 SVGAGI come from the germline V gene. CDR3 length: 13 amino acids. V shed 8 bases and J shed 3 bases, with 14 bases lying between them. CDR3 sequence reads: CASGRGRDYEQYF. The CDR3 region has the DNA TGTGCCAGCGGAAGAGGCAGGGACTACGAGCAGTACTTC.

Concerning this clone itself: The junction and the germline gene differ at one end; a read error may be behind it. The chain carries TRBV28 and TRBJ1-5; D remains unclear. The CDR3 covers 14 residues. Germline CDR1 and CDR2: MDHEN and SYDVKM. The CDR3 loop is CANSFGSSNQPQHF. CDR3 in DNA: TGTGCCAACAGTTTCGGCAGTAGCAATCAGCCCCAGCATTTT. Full variable domain (remainder filled in from reference TRBV28 and TRBJ1-5): DVKVTQSSRYLVKRTGEKVFLECVQDMDHENMFWYRQDPGLGLRLIYFSYDVKMKEKGDIPEGYSVSREKKERFSLILESASTNQTSMYLCANSFGSSNQPQHFGDGTRLSIL.

The CDR3, as DNA: TGTGCCAGCAGTTTATCTGGGGGGCTGGCTAATGAAAAACTGTTTTTT. Its translation: CASSLSGGLANEKLFF. V gene TRBV27 combines with J gene TRBJ1-4; D is perhaps TRBD1 (6 bases). CDR3 size: 16 residues. V was cut by 0 bases and J by 3 bases, with 11 bases left in between. Germline values: CDR1 MNHEY, CDR2 SMNVEV (reference sequence).

The gene calls are TRBV29-1 and TRBJ2-5; 11 bases are a match to TRBD1. This CDR3 region has 14 residues. Germline V gene sequence: CDR1 SQVTM, CDR2 ANQGSEA. The V segment lost 2 bases and the J segment 7 bases; nucleotides outside the gene matches: 6. This CDR3 is CSVESMGQGVTQYF. CDR3 DNA: TGCAGCGTTGAATCAATGGGACAGGGGGTGACCCAGTACTTC.

V usage is TRBV7-9 and J usage is TRBJ2-1; the D gene could be TRBD1 or TRBD2 (5 bases each). Germline lookup yields CDR1 SEHNR and CDR2 FQNEAQ (reference sequence). This CDR3 region has 13 residues. V lost 8 bases and J 2 bases, leaving 10 bases between the germline ends. CDR3 coding DNA: TGTGCCAGCTGGGACGGTGCCTACAATGAGCAGTTCTTC. Translated, it gives CASWDGAYNEQFF.